This TCR beta chain was captured by sequencing in a study of graft-versus-host responses after intestinal transplantation. Study in general: Grafts were multivisceral, liver-intestinal, or isolated intestinal. Overall study findings and caveats: Patients who carried graft-donor T cell macrochimerism also had high graft-versus-host to host-versus-graft clonal ratios in their allografts. GvH clones occurred in recipient marrow; some first appeared in ileum or blood.

About this clone: Its target is unknown.

Looked up from germline, CDR1 is MGHRA and CDR2 is YSYEKL. The CDR3 has 14 residues. The junction had 2 bases not matched to a gene; V was cut back by 1 base and J by 5 bases. Assay: immunoSEQ multiplex PCR; the TCRdb copy retains only in-frame clones and omits some. Counted here are some 100,000 clones, 85% to 95% occurring once; the ten biggest clones make up about 0.073%. Material: unstimulated CD8+ T cells sorted from spleen or lymph node cells, obtained before transplant. The TCR sequence derives from a human donor who was the organ donor for an intestinal transplant. This chain joins TRBV4-1 and TRBJ1-5; 7 nucleotides line up with TRBD1. This CDR3 reads CASSQGQGYQPQHF. The DNA of the CDR3 is TGCGCCAGCAGCCAAGGACAGGGCTATCAGCCCCAGCATTTT.